The 10 T cell receptor beta chains below all came from one sample that was sequenced in a study of T cells in women clearing cervical HPV infection. Clones were read by immunoSEQ multiplex PCR, and TCRdb kept only the in-frame ones, dropping some. Its clone listing holds roughly 37,000 clones. The sequenced material came from blood buffy coat. All receptors derive from a woman between 18 and 70 years old with a cervical HPV16 infection that either progressed to CIN3+ or cleared (not recorded which).

The covered CDR3 bases are TGTGCCAGCAGCTTAGAATATAGGAACACTGAA. It translates to CASSLEYRNTE. The whole CDR3 sequence is CASSLEYRNTEAFF. The chain couples TRBV7-9 to TRBJ1-1; no firm D call. The read is 3 residues too short to cover the CDR3 end, so that end is filled in from the germline J gene. The CDR3 extends over 14 amino acids. Trimming took 1 base from V and 1 from J, leaving 7 bases between them. CDR1 is SEHNR and CDR2 is FQNEAQ in the germline V gene (reference sequence).

To note about this clone: Sequencing ends 3 residues short of the CDR3 end; the germline J gene provides the rest. The chain uses TRBV7-9 and TRBJ2-1; maybe TRBD2 (5 bases). The CDR3 totals 13 residues. Germline V gene data show CDR1 as SEHNR and CDR2 as FQNEAQ (reference sequence). V was pared by 8 bases and J by 7 bases, with 15 bases between. CDR3 amino acids: CASETTLGNEQFF. CDR3 DNA (partial): TGTGCCAGCGAGACTACTTTAGGTAATGAG.

Note on this clone: The read ends 3 residues early relative to the CDR3; the germline J gene fills the gap. The chain links TRBV6-2 or TRBV6-3 to TRBJ2-7; 15 nucleotides align to TRBD2. CDR1 and CDR2 from the germline V gene are MNHEY and SVGEGT. V gave up 6 bases and J gave up 6 bases; unmatched junction bases: 6. CDR3 size: 15 residues. The sequenced CDR3 bases are TGTGCCAGCAGCCCCCCGGGACTAGCGGGAGGCGAG. Protein product: CASSPPGLAGGE. The full-length CDR3 reads as CASSPPGLAGGEQYF.

In the case of this clone: The read falls 3 residues short of the CDR3 end, and the missing part is taken from the germline J gene. The rearrangement uses TRBV7-3 and TRBJ2-1; TRBD2 matches 8 bases. The V segment lost 5 bases and the J segment 7 bases; nucleotides outside the gene matches: 13. Germline assignment: CDR1 SGHTA and CDR2 FQGTGA. The CDR3 sequence is 16 residues long. The sequenced part of the CDR3 DNA is TGTGCCAGCAGCCGACTGGGGAGCGGGAGAACAAATGAG. Amino acid sequence: CASSRLGSGRTNE. The complete CDR3 reads CASSRLGSGRTNEQFF.

For this clone: The read comes to an end 3 residues before the CDR3 does, leaving the germline J gene to fill in the end. The chain has TRBV7-3 and TRBJ2-2, with D maybe TRBD1 (5 bases). Germline lookup yields CDR1 SGHTA and CDR2 FQGTGA. V lost 5 bases to trimming and J lost 7 bases, with 11 bases between them. The CDR3 runs 13 residues. The sequenced part of the CDR3 DNA is TGTGCCAGCAGCATTCAGGGCGACGGGGAG. Its translation is CASSIQGDGE. In full, the CDR3 is CASSIQGDGELFF. Complete variable domain (other parts from reference TRBV7-3 and TRBJ2-2): GAGVSQTPSNKVTEKGKYVELRCDPISGHTALYWYRQSLGQGPEFLIYFQGTGAADDSGLPNDRFFAVRPEGSVSTLKIQRTERGDSAVYLCASSIQGDGELFFGEGSRLTVL.

Notes on this clone: The read is 3 residues too short to cover the CDR3 end, so that end is filled in from the germline J gene. The V gene is TRBV18, the J gene TRBJ2-3; possibly TRBD2 for D (5 bases). The CDR3 has 13 amino acids. Germline V gene data show CDR1 as KGHSH and CDR2 as LQKENI. Here the CDR3 reads CASSPGLRETQYF. The sequenced CDR3 bases are TGTGCCAGCTCACCAGGACTGAGGGAGACG.

In regard to this clone: The CDR3 goes on 3 residues after the read ends, and that part is filled in from the germline J gene. The rearrangement joins TRBV30 to TRBJ2-3; 7 bases agree with TRBD1. Germline CDR1 reads GTSNPN; CDR2 reads SVGIG (reference sequence). CDR3 length: 13 residues. The covered CDR3 bases are TGTGCCTGGGAACTCGACAGGGACGGGCCG. Protein: CAWELDRDGP. The entire CDR3 reads CAWELDRDGPQYF. Looking up the rest from reference TRBV30 and TRBJ2-3 gives the full variable domain: SQTIHQWPATLVQPVGSPLSLECTVEGTSNPNLYWYRQAAGRGLQLLFYSVGIGQISSEVPQNLSASRPQDRQFILSSKKLLLSDSGFYLCAWELDRDGPQYFGPGTRLTVL.

The DNA read from the CDR3 is TGTGCCAGTAGGTTAACTAGCGGTACCTACAATGAG. Translation: CASRLTSGTYNE. The entire CDR3 is CASRLTSGTYNEQFF. The chain employs TRBV19 and TRBJ2-1; 8 nucleotides align to TRBD2. From the germline J gene comes the end of the CDR3, since the read stops 3 residues before it. The CDR3 spans 15 residues. Germline CDR1 is LNHDA and CDR2 is SQIVND (reference sequence). Trimming removed 6 bases from V and 2 bases from J; junction bases left unmatched: 6.

Regarding this clone: Read sequence stops 3 residues before the CDR3 end, and the germline J gene provides the missing end. This rearrangement joins TRBV18 to TRBJ2-3; TRBD2 aligns across 13 bases. With 6 bases clipped from V and 0 bases from J, the junction kept 9 bases outside the gene matches. The germline gives CDR1 KGHSH, CDR2 LQKENI. The CDR3 is 18 residues long. CDR3 protein: CASSSGTSGTGSTDTQYF. The CDR3 bases that were read are TGTGCCAGCTCCTCCGGGACTAGCGGGACGGGGAGCACAGATACG.

As for this clone: The read gets to within 3 residues of the CDR3 end, and the germline J gene fills in the rest. The rearrangement joins TRBV7-3 to TRBJ2-3, with D possibly TRBD1 on 6 matching bases. The germline gives CDR1 SGHTA, CDR2 FQGTGA. The CDR3 totals 14 residues. Trimming left V 5 bases short and J 0 bases short, with 9 bases between. CDR3 loop: CASSLGHSTDTQYF. The DNA read from the CDR3 is TGTGCCAGCAGCCTGGGACACAGCACAGATACG.